The 17 T cell receptor beta chains listed next were all sequenced from one sample in a study of blood T cell repertoires in COVID-19. Sequencing was performed with immunoSEQ multiplex PCR; in TCRdb, only in-frame clones are kept and a portion is missing. This sample has about 130,000 clones, with around 81% found just once. Sequenced sample: peripheral blood. The receptors here all came from a man aged 35 to 55 with active or convalescent COVID-19.

The genes are TRBV29-1 and TRBJ2-5; D is possibly TRBD2 (6 bases). The CDR3 runs 12 residues. With 5 bases removed from V and 4 bases from J, the gap between germline ends came to 11 bases. Germline CDR1 is SQVTM and CDR2 is ANQGSEA. The CDR3, as DNA: TGCAGCGTTCCCACTAGCCCAGAGACCCAGTACTTC. Translated: CSVPTSPETQYF.

The V call is TRBV7-2, the J call TRBJ2-7, with a tentative D call TRBD1 (6 bases). The CDR3 consists of 12 residues. Germline V CDR1 and CDR2: SGHTA, FQGNSA. Trimming shortened V by 5 bases and J by 5 bases, and 10 bases separated the two germline ends. For the CDR3, the DNA is TGTGCCAGCAGCCAACAGGGAGACGAGCAGTACTTC. Protein sequence: CASSQQGDEQYF.

This clone was seen a few times. The chain uses TRBV7-3 and TRBJ2-2; TRBD1 agrees at 7 bases. Trimming cost V 5 bases and J 5 bases; bases outside gene matches: 5. This CDR3 contains 14 residues. Germline V gene lookup returns CDR1 SGHTA and CDR2 FQGTGA. CDR3 sequence: CASSPRQGTGELFF. In nucleotides, the CDR3 is TGTGCCAGCAGCCCAAGACAGGGAACCGGGGAGCTGTTTTTT. Supplemented by reference TRBV7-3 and TRBJ2-2, the full variable domain reads GAGVSQTPSNKVTEKGKYVELRCDPISGHTALYWYRQSLGQGPEFLIYFQGTGAADDSGLPNDRFFAVRPEGSVSTLKIQRTERGDSAVYLCASSPRQGTGELFFGEGSRLTVL.

This chain connects TRBV11-3 to TRBJ2-3; TRBD1 agrees at 9 bases. Germline CDR1 and CDR2: SGHNT and YENEEA. This CDR3 comprises 15 residues. The ends lost 4 bases at V and 6 bases at J; junction bases unmatched: 8. The CDR3 DNA reads TGTGCCAGCAGCTCGGACAGGGGACGGGGGGATACGCAGTATTTT. It encodes CASSSDRGRGDTQYF.

This clone is a singleton in its sample. The chain joins TRBV7-2 to TRBJ2-7, with D possibly TRBD2 on 5 matching bases. The germline CDR1 and CDR2 sequences are SGHTA and FQGNSA. There are 14 residues in the CDR3. Trimming removed 1 base from V and 2 bases from J, with 9 bases in between. CDR3 in amino acids: CASSLGEGPYEQYF. In DNA form, the CDR3 reads TGTGCCAGCAGCTTAGGAGAGGGCCCCTACGAGCAGTACTTC.

This chain joins TRBV7-2 and TRBJ1-5; TRBD1 agrees at 9 bases. The CDR3 has 16 amino acids. Germline lookup yields CDR1 SGHTA and CDR2 FQGNSA. V shed 1 base and J 6 bases; nucleotides not matched to a gene: 7. CDR3 sequence: CASSLGTGGASQPQHF. In nucleotides, the CDR3 is TGTGCCAGCAGCTTAGGCACAGGGGGCGCTTCTCAGCCCCAGCATTTT.

This chain joins TRBV14 and TRBJ2-7; unclear D gene. Trimming took 6 bases from V and 7 from J, leaving 16 bases between them. The CDR3 has 13 amino acids. Germline CDR1 is SGHDN and CDR2 is FVKESK. The CDR3 is CASSRPSSREQYF. For the CDR3, the DNA is TGTGCCAGCAGTCGTCCCTCATCGAGGGAGCAGTACTTC.

The V call is TRBV7-2, the J call TRBJ2-3; 11 bases fit TRBD2. The CDR3 runs to 16 residues. V lost 5 bases, J lost 1 base, and 5 bases stayed unmatched. Germline V lookup: CDR1 SGHTA, CDR2 FQGNSA. The CDR3 loop reads CASSPPGLAGTDTQYF. CDR3 nucleotides: TGTGCCAGCAGCCCTCCGGGACTAGCGGGCACAGATACGCAGTATTTT.

V gene TRBV7-9 combines with J gene TRBJ1-6; 9 bases agree with TRBD1. Germline V gene data show CDR1 as SEHNR and CDR2 as FQNEAQ (reference sequence). The V segment lost 5 bases and the J segment 9 bases; nucleotides outside the gene matches: 5. The CDR3 is 14 amino acids. The CDR3 nucleotides read TGTGCCAGCAGCAAGACAGGGGGAGGTTCACCCCTCCACTTT. Protein: CASSKTGGGSPLHF.

V and J are TRBV2 and TRBJ2-7; D perhaps matches TRBD1 (5 bases). Trimming left V 2 bases short and J 1 base short, with 12 bases between. The CDR3 runs 15 residues. The germline CDR1 and CDR2 sequences are SNHLY and FYNNEI. DNA for the CDR3: TGTGCCAGCAGTGAAAGGACATTCCTTTCCTACGAGCAGTACTTC. Its translation: CASSERTFLSYEQYF.

The chain couples TRBV5-4 to TRBJ2-5, with D perhaps TRBD1 (6 bases). Germline lookup yields CDR1 SGHNT and CDR2 YYREEE (reference sequence). This CDR3 spans 14 amino acids. Trimming cost V 4 bases and J 3 bases, with 13 bases left between them. The CDR3 sequence: CASSLVNREETQYF. In DNA form, the CDR3 reads TGTGCCAGCAGCCTGGTGAACAGGGAAGAGACCCAGTACTTC.

V is TRBV3-1 (or the pseudogene TRBV3-2) and J is TRBJ2-2; D is uncertain. V lost 0 bases to trimming and J lost 9 bases, with 11 bases between them. The CDR3 spans 14 residues. The germline gives CDR1 LGHDT, CDR2 YNNKEL (reference sequence). CDR3 nucleotides: TGTGCCAGCAGCCAAGATCACGGGTCGCGGGAGCTGTTTTTT. Translating gives CASSQDHGSRELFF.

The rearrangement joins TRBV19 to TRBJ1-5; 11 nucleotides match TRBD1. V shed 2 bases, J shed 1 base, and the junction held 4 bases outside the gene matches. This CDR3 is built from 17 residues. In germline, CDR1 is LNHDA, CDR2 SQIVND (reference sequence). CDR3 loop: CASSIPGQGASNQPQHF. The CDR3 nucleotides are TGTGCCAGTAGTATACCTGGACAGGGGGCCAGCAATCAGCCCCAGCATTTT.

The chain is built from TRBV10-3 and TRBJ1-3; D remains ambiguous. Trimming stripped 7 bases from V and 0 bases from J, with 7 bases between. The CDR3 runs to 13 residues. CDR1 and CDR2 from the germline V gene are ENHRY and SYGVKD. This chain's CDR3 is CAIIAVSGNTIYF. CDR3 in DNA: TGTGCCATCATAGCAGTCTCTGGAAACACCATATATTTT.

The genes are TRBV19 and TRBJ2-7, with 11 bases fitting TRBD2. Germline V gene sequence: CDR1 LNHDA, CDR2 SQIVND (reference sequence). Losses at the gene ends were 8 bases for V and 3 bases for J; bases not matched to a gene: 3. The CDR3 consists of 13 residues. The CDR3 DNA reads TGTGCCAGTGGGACTAGCGGCCACTACGAGCAGTACTTC. It codes for CASGTSGHYEQYF.

This rearrangement joins TRBV5-1 to TRBJ1-4; 11 nucleotides match TRBD1. The CDR3 is made up of 15 amino acids. Germline CDR1 SGHRS, CDR2 YFSETQ. Unmatched junction bases numbered 6, after V lost 4 bases and J lost 7 bases. As DNA, the CDR3 is TGCGCCAGCAGCAACCGGGACAGGGGGGGTGAAAAACTGTTTTTT. As protein: CASSNRDRGGEKLFF.

The chain joins TRBV6-2 or TRBV6-3 to TRBJ2-1; 8 bases line up with TRBD1. The CDR3 runs 17 residues. The V gene end was trimmed by 2 bases and the J gene end by 4 bases; junction bases not matched to a gene: 10. Germline-derived CDR1 and CDR2 are MNHEY and SVGEGT. The CDR3 sequence is CASSYRRGQTDYNEQFF. DNA of the CDR3: TGTGCCAGCAGTTACCGCAGGGGGCAAACCGATTACAATGAGCAGTTCTTC.